The 8 T cell receptor beta chains listed next were all sequenced from one sample in a study of cytomegalovirus exposure and HLA in healthy donors. PCR was performed using 60 Vbeta and 13 Jbeta primers. Method: immunoSEQ multiplex PCR; TCRdb's copy keeps in-frame clones and lacks some. The sample lists 100,000 or so clones, about three quarters occurring once. The sequenced sample consisted of PBMCs. Every receptor here comes from a male donor in good health and CMV-seronegative.

The J gene is TRBJ2-7, the V gene TRBV4-1, with TRBD2 matching 13 bases. The germline CDR1 and CDR2 sequences are MGHRA and YSYEKL. After removal of 4 bases from V and 5 bases from J, the junction contained 11 bases not matched to a gene. The CDR3 has 17 amino acids. The DNA of the CDR3 is TGCGCCAGCAGCCGGCAGGGACTAGCGGGACTCGGGAACGAGCAGTACTTC. It yields the protein CASSRQGLAGLGNEQYF.

V gene TRBV6-6 combines with J gene TRBJ1-4, with D unclear. This CDR3 comprises 14 residues. V lost 6 bases to trimming and J lost 3 bases, with 11 bases between them. Per the germline V gene, CDR1 is MNHNY and CDR2 is SVGAGI (reference sequence). In DNA, the CDR3 is TGTGCCAGCAGCCGGAGATCTTCTAATGAAAAACTGTTTTTT. Protein sequence: CASSRRSSNEKLFF.

V usage is TRBV5-1 and J usage is TRBJ1-1, with TRBD1 matching over 7 bases. V lost 2 bases, J lost 1 base, and 5 bases stayed unmatched. Germline values: CDR1 SGHRS, CDR2 YFSETQ. CDR3 length: 15 residues. The CDR3 DNA sequence: TGCGCCAGCAGCTTCCGGACAGGATCGAACACTGAAGCTTTCTTT. This gives the protein CASSFRTGSNTEAFF. Full variable domain (missing parts from reference TRBV5-1 and TRBJ1-1): KAGVTQTPRYLIKTRGQQVTLSCSPISGHRSVSWYQQTPGQGLQFLFEYFSETQRNKGNFPGRFSGRQFSNSRSEMNVSTLELGDSALYLCASSFRTGSNTEAFFGQGTRLTVV.

In this sample, this clone turned up a few times. This chain links TRBV6-6 with TRBJ2-7; 8 bases map to TRBD1. The J segment lost 6 bases and the V segment lost 0 bases, leaving 4 bases of the junction unmatched. This CDR3 is 14 amino acids long. The germline CDR1 and CDR2 sequences are MNHNY and SVGAGI (reference sequence). The CDR3 nucleotides read TGTGCCAGCAGTTACTCCCAGGGGGCCTTCGAGCAGTACTTC. As protein: CASSYSQGAFEQYF.

The rearrangement uses TRBV4-1 and TRBJ2-7; perhaps TRBD2 as D (6 bases). CDR1 is MGHRA, CDR2 YSYEKL, per germline. This CDR3 is 15 amino acids long. V was shortened by 7 bases and J by 0 bases, with 16 bases between the two germline ends. For the CDR3, the DNA is TGCGCCAGCACCCCTCGGGGGACCAGCTCCTACGAGCAGTACTTC. Its protein product is CASTPRGTSSYEQYF.

The J gene is TRBJ1-4, the V gene TRBV7-2; 10 bases align to TRBD1. In germline, CDR1 is SGHTA, CDR2 FQGNSA. V dropped 1 base and J dropped 7; count of bases not matched to a gene: 6. The length of the CDR3 is 16 residues. The CDR3 loop is CASSLEGQGRAEKLFF. Written as DNA, the CDR3 is TGTGCCAGCAGCTTAGAGGGACAGGGGCGTGCTGAAAAACTGTTTTTT.

V and J are TRBV7-9 and TRBJ2-3; 11 positions agree with TRBD2. This CDR3 region has 16 residues. After removal of 4 bases from V and 0 bases from J, the junction contained 3 bases not matched to a gene. Germline CDR1 is SEHNR and CDR2 is FQNEAQ (reference sequence). CDR3 residues: CASSYLAGGSTDTQYF. CDR3 in DNA: TGTGCCAGCAGCTACTTAGCGGGAGGGAGCACAGATACGCAGTATTTT.

The chain carries TRBV10-3 and TRBJ1-1, with 8 bases lining up with TRBD1. CDR3 length: 17 residues. Germline values: CDR1 ENHRY, CDR2 SYGVKD. V shed 4 bases and J 0 bases; nucleotides not matched to a gene: 10. The CDR3 DNA reads TGTGCCATCAGTGGACCTACAGGGGGAAGCGTGAACACTGAAGCTTTCTTT. Translating it yields CAISGPTGGSVNTEAFF.